The 16 T cell receptor beta chains reported below all come from one sample, sequenced in a study of a mutant IDH1 vaccine in newly diagnosed glioma. TCRdb's table, derived via immunoSEQ multiplex PCR, lists solely in-frame clones and lacks some. The data show around 67,000 clones, 80% to 90% seen once. Time point denoted: baseline, week 1 (first vaccination visit). Regarding treatment: pre-vaccination baseline after standard-of-care therapy. Sequenced here: peripheral blood mononuclear cells (PBMCs), sampled from a glioma patient treated with radiotherapy, temozolomide or both. These receptors were collected from a woman aged 18-29 years with glioma. Some clones in this sample may be carry-over from other donors' samples.

This chain links TRBV7-9 with TRBJ1-1, with 7 bases lining up with TRBD1. V lost 5 bases to trimming and J lost 1 base; unmatched junction nucleotides: 4. The CDR3 loop spans 14 amino acids. Looked up from germline, CDR1 is SEHNR and CDR2 is FQNEAQ (reference sequence). CDR3 region: CASSPRTGNTEAFF. CDR3 DNA sequence: TGTGCCAGCAGCCCTCGGACAGGGAACACTGAAGCTTTCTTT.

This clone was observed once. This chain uses TRBV9 with TRBJ1-2; D is possibly TRBD1 (6 bases). The V gene's germline CDR1 is SGDLS and CDR2 YYNGEE. The V and J ends lost 0 bases and 4 bases respectively, with 16 bases between them. The CDR3 is 16 residues long. The CDR3 DNA follows: TGTGCCAGCAGCGTAGGGTCACAGGGTGGTGCCTATGGCTACACCTTC. It yields the protein CASSVGSQGGAYGYTF.

CDR3 sequence reads: CASRVGPKEPGELFF. In nucleotides, the CDR3 is TGTGCCAGCAGAGTGGGACCAAAGGAGCCCGGGGAGCTGTTTTTT. The rearrangement joins TRBV27 to TRBJ2-2; either TRBD1 or TRBD2 may fit D (5 bases each). CDR3 length equals 15 residues. Germline V lookup: CDR1 MNHEY, CDR2 SMNVEV (reference sequence). The V and J ends lost 6 bases and 6 bases respectively, with 17 bases between them.

This chain connects TRBV27 to TRBJ2-3, with D perhaps being TRBD1 or TRBD2 (5 bases each). Trimming pared 7 bases from V and 5 bases from J, leaving 16 bases between. Germline V lookup: CDR1 MNHEY, CDR2 SMNVEV (reference sequence). This CDR3 spans 14 amino acids. The CDR3 protein is CASKGGPQGDTQYF. In DNA form, the CDR3 reads TGTGCCAGCAAGGGCGGGCCGCAGGGAGATACGCAGTATTTT.

In its sample, this clone was seen once. V is TRBV14 and J is TRBJ2-4, with TRBD1 identical over 7 bases. This CDR3 is built from 13 residues. Trimming took 6 bases from V and 7 from J; bases not matched to a gene: 6. The V gene's germline CDR1 is SGHDN and CDR2 FVKESK. The DNA for the CDR3 is TGTGCCAGCAGGTCGACAGGGAGCAACATTCAGTACTTC. Translation gives CASRSTGSNIQYF. The full variable domain, in which reference TRBV14 and TRBJ2-4 provide the parts outside the CDR3, is EAGVTQFPSHSVIEKGQTVTLRCDPISGHDNLYWYRRVMGKEIKFLLHFVKESKQDESGMPNNRFLAERTGGTYSTLKVQPAELEDSGVYFCASRSTGSNIQYFGAGTRLSVL.

On this clone itself: At one of its ends the junction is not consistent with the germline gene, which may arise from a read error. CDR3 sequence: CASSLTWTQAHTF. As DNA, the CDR3 is TGTGCCAGCAGCTTGACTTGGACCCAGGCCCACACTTTT. V is TRBV5-4 and J is TRBJ1-1; D is uncertain. Germline-derived CDR1 and CDR2 are SGHNT and YYREEE (reference sequence). The length of the CDR3 is 13 residues. The full variable domain, with the rest looked up from reference TRBV5-4 and TRBJ1-1, is ETGVTQSPTHLIKTRGQQVTLRCSSQSGHNTVSWYQQALGQGPQFIFQYYREEENGRGNFPPRFSGLQFPNYSSELNVNALELDDSALYLCASSLTWTQAHTFGQGTRLTVV.

This clone has just one count. The chain combines TRBV2 with TRBJ1-2, with 7 bases lining up with TRBD1. V trimming: 1 base; J trimming: 4 bases; junction bases outside the gene matches: 6. Germline CDR1 is SNHLY and CDR2 is FYNNEI. CDR3 length equals 15 residues. The DNA of the CDR3 is TGTGCCAGCAGTGAAGATGTTCAGGGGGGCTATGGCTACACCTTC. Protein product: CASSEDVQGGYGYTF.

The gene calls are TRBV6-5 and TRBJ1-4; tentative D call: TRBD1 (5 bases). Trimming left V 0 bases short and J 6 bases short, with 11 bases between. CDR3 length: 15 amino acids. Germline CDR1 is MNHEY and CDR2 is SVGAGI. CDR3 in DNA: TGTGCCAGCAGTTACTCAGGGGCGTTCGATGAAAAACTGTTTTTT. This gives the protein CASSYSGAFDEKLFF.

The chain joins TRBV6-6 to TRBJ1-2; the match to TRBD1 covers 9 bases. V gave up 4 bases and J gave up 6 bases; unmatched junction bases: 9. CDR1 is MNHNY and CDR2 is SVGAGI in the germline V gene (reference sequence). CDR3 length equals 15 residues. This CDR3 is CASSSTGTGNDGYTF. The CDR3 DNA is TGTGCCAGCAGTTCAACCGGGACAGGGAACGATGGCTACACCTTC.

The J gene is TRBJ2-5, the V gene TRBV20-1; D gene unclear. This CDR3 has 11 amino acids. V dropped 5 bases and J dropped 5 bases, with 9 bases sitting between them. Germline lookup yields CDR1 DFQATT and CDR2 SNEGSKA (reference sequence). The CDR3 reads CSADIRETQYF. CDR3 bases: TGCAGTGCTGACATCAGGGAGACCCAGTACTTC.

The chain has TRBV6-6 and TRBJ1-6; no clear D. Trimming cost V 2 bases and J 10 bases, with 12 bases left between them. CDR1 is MNHNY and CDR2 is SVGAGI in the germline V gene (reference sequence). This CDR3 region has 14 residues. CDR3 sequence reads: CASSYQVWESPLHF. The CDR3 DNA is TGTGCCAGCAGTTACCAAGTTTGGGAGTCACCCCTCCACTTT.

The rearrangement links TRBV13 to TRBJ1-5, with unresolved D. This CDR3 contains 14 residues. In germline, CDR1 is PRHDT, CDR2 FYEKMQ (reference sequence). V lost 2 bases to trimming and J lost 5 bases, with 10 bases between them. Written as DNA, the CDR3 is TGTGCCAGCAGCTTATCGGGTCTCGATCAGCCCCAGCATTTT. Residues: CASSLSGLDQPQHF.

The chain combines TRBV4-2 with TRBJ2-7; 8 bases line up with TRBD2. Trimming took 0 bases from V and 2 from J; bases not matched to a gene: 12. The V gene's germline CDR1 is LGHNA and CDR2 YNFKEQ. This CDR3 region has 18 residues. CDR3 loop: CASSQDPISAGVTYEQYF. The DNA for the CDR3 is TGTGCCAGCAGCCAAGATCCGATTTCAGCGGGGGTGACCTACGAGCAGTACTTC.

CDR3 coding DNA: TGTGCCAGCAGCTCCATGGGTAGAGTCACAGATACGCAGTATTTT. It yields the protein CASSSMGRVTDTQYF. The J gene is TRBJ2-3, the V gene TRBV7-3, with D unclear. Trimming pared 4 bases from V and 2 bases from J, leaving 13 bases between. The CDR3 has 15 residues. CDR1 is SGHTA, CDR2 FQGTGA, per germline.

The genes are TRBV7-2 and TRBJ2-4, with TRBD1 as a possible D gene (5 bases). With 5 bases removed from V and 7 bases from J, the gap between germline ends came to 12 bases. Germline CDR1 is SGHTA and CDR2 is FQGNSA. This CDR3 spans 13 amino acids. The CDR3 DNA follows: TGTGCCAGCAGCCCAGGGCCAGCGAACATTCAGTACTTC. Residues: CASSPGPANIQYF.

This clone was detected a few times. The chain joins TRBV18 to TRBJ2-5; no clear D gene. Germline V gene data show CDR1 as KGHSH and CDR2 as LQKENI. Trimming took off 2 bases at V and 0 bases at J, with 4 bases between the two ends. The CDR3 extends over 13 amino acids. The CDR3 DNA is TGTGCCAGCTCACCAGGGCACCAAGAGACCCAGTACTTC. Its translation: CASSPGHQETQYF. Together with reference TRBV18 and TRBJ2-5, the CDR3 gives the full variable domain: NAGVMQNPRHLVRRRGQEARLRCSPMKGHSHVYWYRQLPEEGLKFMVYLQKENIIDESGMPKERFSAEFPKEGPSILRIQQVVRGDSAAYFCASSPGHQETQYFGPGTRLLVL.